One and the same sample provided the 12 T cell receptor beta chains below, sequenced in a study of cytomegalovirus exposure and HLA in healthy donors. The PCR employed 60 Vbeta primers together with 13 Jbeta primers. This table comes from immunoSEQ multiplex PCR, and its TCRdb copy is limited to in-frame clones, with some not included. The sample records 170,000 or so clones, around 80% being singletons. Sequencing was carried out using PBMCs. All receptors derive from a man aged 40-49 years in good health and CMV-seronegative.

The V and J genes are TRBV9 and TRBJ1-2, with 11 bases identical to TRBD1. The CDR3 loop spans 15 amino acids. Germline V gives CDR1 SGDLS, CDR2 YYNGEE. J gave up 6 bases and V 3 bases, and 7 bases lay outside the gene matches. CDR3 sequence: CASSAQDRGRDGYTF. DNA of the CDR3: TGTGCCAGCAGCGCCCAGGACAGGGGGCGGGATGGCTACACCTTC.

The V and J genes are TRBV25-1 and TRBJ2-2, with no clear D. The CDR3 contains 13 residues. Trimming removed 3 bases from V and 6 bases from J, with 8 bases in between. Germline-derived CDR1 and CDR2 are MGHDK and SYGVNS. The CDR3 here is CASSERFAGELFF. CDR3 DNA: TGTGCCAGCAGTGAGAGGTTTGCCGGGGAGCTGTTTTTT.

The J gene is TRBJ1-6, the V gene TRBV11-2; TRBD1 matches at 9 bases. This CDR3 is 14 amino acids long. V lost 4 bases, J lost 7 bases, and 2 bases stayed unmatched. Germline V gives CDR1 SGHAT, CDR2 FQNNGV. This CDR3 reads CASSSGTGNSPLHF. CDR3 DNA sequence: TGTGCCAGCAGCTCCGGGACAGGGAATTCACCCCTCCACTTT.

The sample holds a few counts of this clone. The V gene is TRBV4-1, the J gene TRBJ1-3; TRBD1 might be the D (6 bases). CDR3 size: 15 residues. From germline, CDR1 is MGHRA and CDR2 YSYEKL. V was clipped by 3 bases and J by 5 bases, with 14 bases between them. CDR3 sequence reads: CASSHIFQGRNTIYF. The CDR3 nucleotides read TGCGCCAGCAGCCACATATTCCAGGGGAGAAACACCATATATTTT.

In nucleotides, the CDR3 is TGTGCCAGCAGTACTACTTCACAGGGGGCCTATGGCTACACCTTC. It specifies CASSTTSQGAYGYTF. The V gene is TRBV27, the J gene TRBJ1-2; 9 bases agree with TRBD1. V dropped 5 bases and J dropped 4; count of bases not matched to a gene: 8. Looked up from germline, CDR1 is MNHEY and CDR2 is SMNVEV (reference sequence). This CDR3 is 15 amino acids long.

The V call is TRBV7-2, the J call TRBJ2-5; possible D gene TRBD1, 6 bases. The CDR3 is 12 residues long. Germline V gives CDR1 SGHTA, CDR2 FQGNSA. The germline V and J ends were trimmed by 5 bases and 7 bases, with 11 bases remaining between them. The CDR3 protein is CASSQATGTQYF. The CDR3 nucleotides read TGTGCCAGCAGCCAAGCGACAGGGACCCAGTACTTC.

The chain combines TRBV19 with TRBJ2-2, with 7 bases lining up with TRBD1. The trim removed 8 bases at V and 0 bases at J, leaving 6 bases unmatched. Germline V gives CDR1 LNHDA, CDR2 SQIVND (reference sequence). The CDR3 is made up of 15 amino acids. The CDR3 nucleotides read TGTGCCAGTTCTCAGGGGGATACGAACACCGGGGAGCTGTTTTTT. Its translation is CASSQGDTNTGELFF. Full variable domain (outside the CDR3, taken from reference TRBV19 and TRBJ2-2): DGGITQSPKYLFRKEGQNVTLSCEQNLNHDAMYWYRQDPGQGLRLIYYSQIVNDFQKGDIAEGYSVSREKKESFPLTVTSAQKNPTAFYLCASSQGDTNTGELFFGEGSRLTVL.

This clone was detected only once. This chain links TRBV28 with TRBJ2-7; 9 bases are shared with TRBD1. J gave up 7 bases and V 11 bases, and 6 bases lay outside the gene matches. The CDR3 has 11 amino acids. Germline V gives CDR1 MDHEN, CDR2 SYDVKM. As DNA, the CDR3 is TGTGCCGCACAGGGGGCGAGAGAGCAGTACTTC. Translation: CAAQGAREQYF.

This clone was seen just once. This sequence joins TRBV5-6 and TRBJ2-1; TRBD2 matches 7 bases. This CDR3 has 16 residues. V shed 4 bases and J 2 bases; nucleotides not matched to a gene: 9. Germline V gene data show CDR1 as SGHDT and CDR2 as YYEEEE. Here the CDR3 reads CASSLRAGGAYNEQFF. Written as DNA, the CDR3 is TGTGCCAGCAGCCTCCGAGCTGGGGGGGCCTACAATGAGCAGTTCTTC.

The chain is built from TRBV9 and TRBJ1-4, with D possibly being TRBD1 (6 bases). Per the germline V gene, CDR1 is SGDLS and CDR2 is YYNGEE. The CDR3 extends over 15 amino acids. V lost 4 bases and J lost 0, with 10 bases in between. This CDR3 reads CASSSRTATNEKLFF. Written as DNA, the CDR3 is TGTGCCAGCAGCTCCCGGACAGCAACTAATGAAAAACTGTTTTTT.

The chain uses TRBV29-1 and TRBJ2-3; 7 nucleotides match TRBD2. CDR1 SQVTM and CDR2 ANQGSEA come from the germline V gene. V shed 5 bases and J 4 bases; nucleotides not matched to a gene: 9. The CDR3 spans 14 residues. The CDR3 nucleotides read TGCAGCGTTCCTACCGGCGGGGGAGCAGATACGCAGTATTTT. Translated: CSVPTGGGADTQYF.

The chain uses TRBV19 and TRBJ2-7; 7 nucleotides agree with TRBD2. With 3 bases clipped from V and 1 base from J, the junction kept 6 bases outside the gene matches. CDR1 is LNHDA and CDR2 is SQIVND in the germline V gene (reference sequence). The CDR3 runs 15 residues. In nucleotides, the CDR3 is TGTGCCAGTAGTATCGGCGGGAGTGGGTCCTACGAGCAGTACTTC. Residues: CASSIGGSGSYEQYF.